This T cell receptor beta chain was identified in a study of cytomegalovirus exposure and HLA in healthy donors (dated by TCRdb to the late 2010s). Background on the whole study: According to an earlier analysis of a few hundred of the donors, about 170 million T cells yielded approximately 120 million unique TCR beta sequences and about 300 Gb of sequence data. An early release covering 550 to 700 HLA-typed donors comprised approximately 300 gigabases of sequencing data and around 80 million unique TCR sequences. Of the approximately 400 genotyped donors, approximately 80% were placed in the genetic ancestry cluster associated with self-reported Caucasian donors. The study was designed to test whether signatures of past pathogen exposure could be identified by cataloging public T cell receptors. The study profiled the T cell repertoires of hundreds of subjects by immunosequencing and related them to cytomegalovirus serostatus. Besides the first cohort of 500 to 700 subjects, a separate validation cohort made up of around 120 different subjects was used. To predict cytomegalovirus infection status, the study brought together high-throughput TCR immunosequencing, statistical association of individual TCRs with disease status, and machine learning. A later analysis re-analyzed previously published TCR beta repertoires from 666 donors and added high-resolution HLA genotyping to study TCR occurrence patterns. The later analysis used no new phenotypic data to find candidate immune exposures, relying instead on TCR beta sequences and their occurrence across donors. An earlier analysis of approximately 580 of the donors used high-throughput TCR beta sequencing to judge whether each TCR beta V gene segment behaved as functional or pseudogenic. Donor age, sex, ethnicity and CMV serostatus were compiled together with the repertoire data. A later genetic analysis took genome-wide SNP genotypes for about 55% of the 666 donors and used that subset as a discovery cohort. Every discovery cohort repertoire had been produced on one sequencing platform. Both class I and class II loci were covered by HLA typing, at four-digit resolution. Typing coverage varied by locus: roughly 629-640 donors for A, B, C, DRB1 and DQB1; approximately 520 for DQA1; 606 for DPA1; roughly 450 for DPB1. Roughly 5 DR-DQ haplotypes were handled as single units for association and clustering because linkage in the cohort was strong. Across 300 to 400 genotyped donors of the cohort, an average of about 220,000 unique TCR beta nucleotide sequences per donor were sequenced, and roughly a sixth of those sequences were non-productive.

The cohort consisted of 650 to 700 healthy bone marrow donors. At the time of sampling, every cohort member was nominally healthy, though immune exposures that went unrecorded were likely present. The donor was CMV seropositive and belonged to the group of 250 to 300 seropositive cohort members. A peripheral blood sample was provided by each donor, and peripheral blood mononuclear cells were used for TCR beta sequencing. The Qiagen DNeasy Blood Extraction Kit was used to extract genomic DNA from the blood cell samples. Worth noting for this clone: Its recognized antigen is unknown. No per-base quality is available; no much larger clone lies one base away.

Libraries were made using the immunoSEQ multiplex PCR assay. The multiplex PCR relied on a mix of 60 forward primers for TCR Vbeta segments and 13 reverse primers for TCR Jbeta segments. The CDR3 region of rearranged TCR beta genes was amplified from genomic DNA with a multiplex PCR assay. On the Illumina HiSeq System, the amplified TCR beta libraries were sequenced as 87-base-pair reads. The source study handled its data this way. Across the 670 or so repertoires, a later analysis counted tens of millions of unique TCR beta chains, about 10 million of which were shared by at least two donors. A nearest-neighbor algorithm error-corrected the raw reads and collapsed the reads into unique sequences, merging closely related sequences to remove PCR and sequencing errors. To assign V, D and J gene segments, CDR3 sequences were aligned to IMGT reference sequences. For a sequence to be retained, at least a six-nucleotide match to both a V gene segment and a J gene segment was required. A rearrangement was called productive if the CDR3 had no stop codons and remained in frame with V and J, and every other rearrangement was called non-productive. Following IMGT convention, CDR3 was defined as the stretch from the second conserved V-encoded cysteine up to the conserved J-encoded phenylalanine. The earlier analysis of fewer than 700 of the donors excluded sequences that lacked an unambiguous match to a single V gene segment. An earlier analysis of 587 of the donors classified V segments as functional when productive rearrangements were above 56.7% and as segregating when the standard deviation between donors was above 5%. A statistical classification framework was built for diagnosing cytomegalovirus status from the catalog of TCR beta chain sequences. In a later analysis, V and J genes were assigned by comparing TCR nucleotide sequences against IMGT/GENE-DB human TR gene sequences. A later analysis assigned CDR3 sequences and most-parsimonious VDJ recombination scenarios with the TCRdist pipeline. In a later analysis, every TCR beta chain was defined by the combination of its CDR3 amino acid sequence and its V-gene family, and reads without a unique V-gene family were dropped. A later analysis removed several hundred highly shared, low-generation-probability nucleotide sequences to deal with suspected cross-contamination and a sequencing artifact. A later analysis calculated a clonal expansion index for each public chain from normalized within-repertoire ranks of inferred template counts. Generation probabilities in a later analysis came from a VDJ recombination model fitted to out-of-frame rearrangements, and those results were checked against IGoR. In a later analysis, hypergeometric tests were used to score TCR-TCR, TCR-HLA and TCR-CMV co-occurrence, with a repertoire-size bias correction applied to TCR pairs. A later analysis estimated false discovery rates by permuting HLA or CMV assignments 20 times. A later analysis grouped co-occurring TCRs with DBSCAN, adding TCRdist sequence similarity when clustering within HLA-allele-positive subsets. For co-occurrence clustering, repertoires with fewer than 30,000 or more than 120,000 public chains were excluded, along with four to six repertoires with anomalous nucleotide sharing. TCRdb obtained this table from immuneACCESS and retained in-frame rearrangements with V and J assigned. These tables miss some clones; where compared with another copy, unresolved V genes account for less than half of the shortfall, and the remainder is unexplained. From that table come the V and J calls and clone size; the DNA was used to work out D and trimming. This sample comprises about 190,000 clones, about 81% of them detected only once. Jointly, the top ten make up about 5% of the sample.

General study outcomes and caveats: Specific HLA alleles were associated with 15,000 to 20,000 TCR beta sequences at a false discovery rate of 0.05 in a later analysis. In vitro tests confirmed that a few of the cytomegalovirus-associated TCR beta chains recognize cytomegalovirus antigens. In the study, about 150 TCR beta chains were listed as associated with cytomegalovirus. In a later analysis, HLA-associated TCR beta chains were found to be more clonally expanded and to have lower generation probabilities than equally common non-associated chains. Linkage disequilibrium might explain the correlated functional status among segregating V segments, but an unknown experimental factor could not be ruled out. When HLA alleles, especially DR and DQ, strongly co-occurred, attributing TCR associations to individual alleles was difficult. Most TCR sequences were seen in very few donors, while some public TCRs were found in many individuals. A later analysis found that TCR association rates varied across HLA loci, with DRB1 alleles showing the most associated TCRs and HLA-C alleles the fewest. In an earlier analysis of some 550 of the donors, most TCR beta V segments were observed in productive rearrangements about 87% or about 30% of the time, broadly matching IMGT annotations. Only TCR beta chains were sequenced in this cohort, and the absence of alpha or paired-chain data limited detectable features. Immune exposure information for the cohort was limited to CMV serostatus. The authors suggested that the approach could potentially be generalized to other disease states and immunological phenotypes. The classifier was reported to diagnose cytomegalovirus status with high specificity and sensitivity in both the original cohort and the validation cohort. Because HLA typing was missing for some donors at each locus, association tests included only the typed subset. In a later genetic analysis, a missense DCLRE1C variant was associated with V-gene and J-gene trimming of TCR beta chains, and the association was replicated in an independent cohort. Compared with the approximately 700-donor mean, donors in an Asian-associated ancestry cluster had fewer N-insertions in productive TCRs, according to a later genetic analysis. Because counts were too low, approximately 18 rarely observed V segments, including chromosome 9 orphons, were excluded from the earlier analysis of 587 of the donors. The 87-base-pair reads could not distinguish some IMGT-functional V segments, including TRBV6-2 and TRBV6-3, so those segments were excluded. A further reported finding was that TCR beta sequences accurately predicted the HLA-A and HLA-B alleles for most subjects in the first cohort. A group of highly shared sequence variants was considered likely to be a technical artifact of the sequencing pipeline. According to a later analysis, parvovirus B19, influenza, CMV and Epstein-Barr virus appeared linked to several top co-occurrence clusters. Sequencing depth was assumed to be roughly uniform across donors in the presence/absence analyses, though that assumption may not hold. A later analysis found that most CMV-associated TCR beta chains appeared HLA-restricted, with HLA associations seemingly driven largely by CMV exposure.

From the cysteine up to the phenylalanine, the CDR3 has a length of 16 residues. Kept here is only the CDR3 DNA, which spans 48 bases and is read in frame from base 1. Based on the germline V gene (reference sequence), the CDR1 and CDR2 sequences are LNHNV and YYDKDF. V is reduced by 0 bases and J by 1 base, leaving a spacing of 10 bases between them. This receptor was taken from a man in his thirties or forties in good health and CMV-seropositive. This chain is built from TRBV15 and TRBJ2-4; 7 matching bases give a weak D call of TRBD2. Sequences were obtained from PBMCs. The DNA is TGTGCCACCAGCAGAGAGGGGGGGGCGGCCAAAAACATTCAGTACTTC. Its protein reads: CATSREGGAAKNIQYF.